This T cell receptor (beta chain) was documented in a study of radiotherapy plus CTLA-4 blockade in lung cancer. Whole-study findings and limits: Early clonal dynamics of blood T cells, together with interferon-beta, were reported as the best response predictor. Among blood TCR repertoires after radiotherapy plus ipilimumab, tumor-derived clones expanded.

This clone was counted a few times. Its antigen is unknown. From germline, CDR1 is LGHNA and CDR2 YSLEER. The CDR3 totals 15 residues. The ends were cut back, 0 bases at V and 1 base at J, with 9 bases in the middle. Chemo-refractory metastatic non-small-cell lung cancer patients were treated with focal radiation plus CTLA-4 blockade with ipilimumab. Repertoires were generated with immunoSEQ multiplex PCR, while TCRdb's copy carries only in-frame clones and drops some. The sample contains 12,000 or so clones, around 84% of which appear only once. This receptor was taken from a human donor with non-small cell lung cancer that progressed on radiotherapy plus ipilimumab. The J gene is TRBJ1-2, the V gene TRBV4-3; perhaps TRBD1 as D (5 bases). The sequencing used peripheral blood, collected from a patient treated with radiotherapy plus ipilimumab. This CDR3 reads CASSQDWGSNYGYTF. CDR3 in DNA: TGCGCCAGCAGCCAAGATTGGGGCAGTAACTATGGCTACACCTTC.